Included here is one TCR beta chain sequence, with context. Its antigen is undetermined. This sample was included in a study of Ad26.COV2.S vaccination and SARS-CoV-2 variants. About the research overall: The donor participated in the COV1001 trial, in its Ad26.COV2.S arm. Study results and limitations: Spike-specific TCR breadth was greater after Ad26.COV2.S than placebo. It is possible that the TCR breadth and depth analyses underestimated the total T cell responses.

The treatment denotes: over 15 received Ad26.COV2.S at low or high dose, single or two shots; about five received placebo; per-sample allocation not given. The study sampled participants on day 63 after the first vaccine or placebo injection. The protocol was immunoSEQ multiplex PCR, while the TCRdb copy is restricted to in-frame clones and leaves out a portion. Of more than 300,000 clones listed, around 81% are singletons. This CDR3 region has 15 residues. Germline lookup yields CDR1 KGHSH and CDR2 LQKENI. Trimming at V came to 5 bases and at J to 9 bases, leaving 8 bases not matched to a gene. The sequence came from a person aged 18 to 65 who received the Ad26.COV2.S COVID-19 vaccine or a placebo. The chain recombines TRBV18 with TRBJ1-6, with 9 bases matching TRBD1. The sample here was peripheral blood, taken in a trial of Ad26.COV2.S vaccine versus placebo. The CDR3, as DNA: TGTGCCAGCTCAACACAACAGGGGGCCGGTTCACCCCTCCACTTT. It is translated as CASSTQQGAGSPLHF.